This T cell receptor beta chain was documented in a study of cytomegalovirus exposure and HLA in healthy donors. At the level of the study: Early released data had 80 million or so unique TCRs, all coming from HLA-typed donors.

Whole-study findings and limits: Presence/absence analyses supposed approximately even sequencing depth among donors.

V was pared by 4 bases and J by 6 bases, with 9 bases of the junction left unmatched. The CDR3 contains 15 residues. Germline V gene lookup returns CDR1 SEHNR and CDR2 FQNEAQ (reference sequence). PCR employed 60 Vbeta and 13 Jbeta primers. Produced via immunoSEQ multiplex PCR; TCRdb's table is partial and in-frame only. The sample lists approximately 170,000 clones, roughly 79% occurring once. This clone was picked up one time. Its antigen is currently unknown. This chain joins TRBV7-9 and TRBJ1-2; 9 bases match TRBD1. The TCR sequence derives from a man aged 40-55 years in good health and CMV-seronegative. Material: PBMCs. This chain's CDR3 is CASSSGVWDRDGYTF. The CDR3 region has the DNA TGTGCCAGCAGCTCGGGCGTATGGGACAGGGATGGCTACACCTTC.